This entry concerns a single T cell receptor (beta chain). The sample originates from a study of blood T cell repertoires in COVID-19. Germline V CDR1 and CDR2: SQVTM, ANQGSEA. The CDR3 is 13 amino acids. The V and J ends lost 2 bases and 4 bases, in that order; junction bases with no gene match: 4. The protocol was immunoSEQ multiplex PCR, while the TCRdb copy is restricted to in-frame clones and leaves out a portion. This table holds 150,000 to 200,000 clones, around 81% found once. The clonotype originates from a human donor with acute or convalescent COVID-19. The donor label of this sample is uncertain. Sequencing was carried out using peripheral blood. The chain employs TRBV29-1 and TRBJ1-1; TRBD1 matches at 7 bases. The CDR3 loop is CSVERAGGTEAFF. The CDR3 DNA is TGCAGCGTTGAACGGGCAGGGGGCACTGAAGCTTTCTTT.